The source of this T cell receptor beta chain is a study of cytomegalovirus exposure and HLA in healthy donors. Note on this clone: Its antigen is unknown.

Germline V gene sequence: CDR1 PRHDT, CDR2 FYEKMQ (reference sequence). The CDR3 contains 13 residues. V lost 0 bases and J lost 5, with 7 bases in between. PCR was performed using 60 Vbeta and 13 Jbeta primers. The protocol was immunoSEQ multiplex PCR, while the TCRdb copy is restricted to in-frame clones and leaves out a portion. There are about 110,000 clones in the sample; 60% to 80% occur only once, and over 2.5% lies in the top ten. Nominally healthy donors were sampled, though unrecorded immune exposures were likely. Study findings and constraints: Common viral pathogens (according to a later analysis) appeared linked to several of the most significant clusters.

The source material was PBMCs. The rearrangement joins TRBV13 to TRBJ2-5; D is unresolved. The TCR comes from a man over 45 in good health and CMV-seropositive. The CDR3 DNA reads TGTGCCAGCAGCTTAGGGGTACGGGAGACCCAGTACTTC. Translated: CASSLGVRETQYF.